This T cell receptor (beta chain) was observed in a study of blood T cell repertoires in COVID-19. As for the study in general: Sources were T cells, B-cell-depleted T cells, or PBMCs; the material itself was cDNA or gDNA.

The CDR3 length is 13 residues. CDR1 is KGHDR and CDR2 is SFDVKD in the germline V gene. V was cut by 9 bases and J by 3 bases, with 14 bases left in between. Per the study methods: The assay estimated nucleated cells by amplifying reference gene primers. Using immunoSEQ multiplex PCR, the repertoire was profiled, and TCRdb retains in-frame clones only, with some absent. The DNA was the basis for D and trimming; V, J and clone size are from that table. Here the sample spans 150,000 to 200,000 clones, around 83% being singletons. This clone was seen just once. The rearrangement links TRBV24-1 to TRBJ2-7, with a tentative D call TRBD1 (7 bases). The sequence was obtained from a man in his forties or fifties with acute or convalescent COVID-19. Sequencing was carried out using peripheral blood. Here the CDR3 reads CATSQGGSYEQYF. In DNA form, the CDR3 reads TGTGCCACCTCTCAGGGGGGAAGCTACGAGCAGTACTTC.